Presented here are 24 T cell receptor beta chains from one specimen sequenced in a study of blood T cell repertoires in COVID-19. Profiling relied on immunoSEQ multiplex PCR, and the TCRdb table lists in-frame clones only, not all of them. The data show about 120,000 clones, with roughly 80% seen just once and roughly 25% held by the top ten. Sequencing used peripheral blood. The receptor source for this set is a human donor in a cohort sampled during active COVID-19.

This clone was seen ten or more times. This specimen includes other DNA sequences encoding the same CDR3. The chain is built from TRBV7-8 and TRBJ1-2, with D possibly TRBD1 on 6 matching bases. V lost 3 bases to trimming and J lost 6 bases, with 11 bases between them. Germline CDR1 reads SGHVS; CDR2 reads FQNEAQ. This CDR3 has 13 amino acids. The CDR3 reads CASSFRGANGYTF. The CDR3 DNA is TGTGCCAGCAGCTTCCGGGGGGCGAATGGCTACACCTTC.

This chain links TRBV27 with TRBJ1-5, with a tentative D call TRBD1 (6 bases). The CDR3 length is 13 residues. Germline values: CDR1 MNHEY, CDR2 SMNVEV (reference sequence). V gave up 5 bases and J gave up 4 bases, with 9 bases separating them. The CDR3, as DNA: TGTGCCAGCAGTAGAACAGGGAATCAGCCCCAGCATTTT. This gives the protein CASSRTGNQPQHF.

This clone came up once. The chain combines TRBV9 with TRBJ2-5; weak D call: TRBD1 (6 bases). This CDR3 has 16 amino acids. Between the trimmed V and J ends, which lost 3 bases and 3 bases, there was a span of 18 bases. The V gene's germline CDR1 is SGDLS and CDR2 YYNGEE. Here the CDR3 DNA reads TGTGCCAGCAGCGGGGGTATAGGCAGGGGCAAAGAGACCCAGTACTTC. It translates to CASSGGIGRGKETQYF.

The chain uses TRBV9 and TRBJ2-3; D is perhaps TRBD1 (5 bases). CDR3 size: 13 residues. The ends were cut back, 4 bases at V and 6 bases at J, with 12 bases in the middle. CDR1 SGDLS and CDR2 YYNGEE come from the germline V gene. CDR3 sequence (DNA): TGTGCCAGCAGCTCCCCCAGGGTTGATACGCAGTATTTT. Protein sequence: CASSSPRVDTQYF.

The rearrangement joins TRBV5-1 to TRBJ2-3; a weak D match, TRBD2 (5 bases). Germline V gene sequence: CDR1 SGHRS, CDR2 YFSETQ. The CDR3 totals 14 residues. Trimming took off 3 bases at V and 3 bases at J, with 11 bases between the two ends. The CDR3 region has the DNA TGCGCCAGCAGCTCCCGAGGAGGAACAGATACGCAGTATTTT. Translated: CASSSRGGTDTQYF.

This chain connects TRBV5-1 to TRBJ2-7; 7 bases are a match to TRBD1. CDR1 is SGHRS, CDR2 YFSETQ, per germline. The CDR3 consists of 14 residues. V dropped 3 bases and J dropped 5; count of bases not matched to a gene: 8. The CDR3 sequence is CASSWTGSRDEQYF. The CDR3 nucleotides are TGCGCCAGCAGCTGGACAGGATCTAGGGACGAGCAGTACTTC. The variable domain in full, with the rest retrieved from reference TRBV5-1 and TRBJ2-7, is KAGVTQTPRYLIKTRGQQVTLSCSPISGHRSVSWYQQTPGQGLQFLFEYFSETQRNKGNFPGRFSGRQFSNSRSEMNVSTLELGDSALYLCASSWTGSRDEQYFGPGTRLTVT.

This clone was counted between two and nine times. V is TRBV19 and J is TRBJ1-1; 9 bases are shared with TRBD1. Per germline, CDR1 LNHDA and CDR2 SQIVND (reference sequence). V gave up 6 bases and J gave up 4 bases; unmatched junction bases: 9. This CDR3 is 15 amino acids long. CDR3 DNA sequence: TGTGCCAGTAGGACTAACAGGGGGCTGGGCACTGAAGCTTTCTTT. Its translation: CASRTNRGLGTEAFF.

Here the CDR3 reads CASSLVGQAALAKNIQYF. The CDR3, as DNA: TGTGCCAGCAGCTTAGTAGGACAGGCCGCCTTAGCCAAAAACATTCAGTACTTC. This rearrangement joins TRBV7-8 to TRBJ2-4; 7 bases align to TRBD1. The germline CDR1 and CDR2 sequences are SGHVS and FQNEAQ. There are 18 residues in the CDR3. V shed 1 base, J shed 0 bases, and the junction held 9 bases outside the gene matches.

This rearrangement joins TRBV7-8 to TRBJ2-5; 11 nucleotides align to TRBD2. The CDR3 loop spans 17 amino acids. Per germline, CDR1 SGHVS and CDR2 FQNEAQ. Losses at the gene ends were 5 bases for V and 5 bases for J; bases not matched to a gene: 13. CDR3 in DNA: TGTGCCAGCAGCCTAGGGCGTAGCGGGGGGGTAACGGAGACCCAGTACTTC. As protein: CASSLGRSGGVTETQYF.

The V call is TRBV19, the J call TRBJ2-3; TRBD2 might be the D (6 bases). Germline V lookup: CDR1 LNHDA, CDR2 SQIVND (reference sequence). V lost 6 bases to trimming and J lost 2 bases, with 15 bases between them. The CDR3 consists of 15 residues. Here the CDR3 DNA reads TGTGCCAGTAGAAGCGGGCCCCTCTCCACAGATACGCAGTATTTT. As protein: CASRSGPLSTDTQYF. The full variable domain, in which reference TRBV19 and TRBJ2-3 provide the parts outside the CDR3, is DGGITQSPKYLFRKEGQNVTLSCEQNLNHDAMYWYRQDPGQGLRLIYYSQIVNDFQKGDIAEGYSVSREKKESFPLTVTSAQKNPTAFYLCASRSGPLSTDTQYFGPGTRLTVL.

This rearrangement joins TRBV19 to TRBJ1-1, with D unclear. Germline lookup yields CDR1 LNHDA and CDR2 SQIVND (reference sequence). V gave up 8 bases and J gave up 3 bases, with 13 bases separating them. The CDR3 has 13 residues. CDR3 loop: CASGRMRDTEAFF. The DNA for the CDR3 is TGTGCCAGTGGGAGAATGCGGGACACTGAAGCTTTCTTT.

The chain employs TRBV4-2 and TRBJ2-7, with unresolved D. The CDR3 length is 14 residues. Germline CDR1 LGHNA, CDR2 YNFKEQ. The V and J ends lost 4 bases and 5 bases respectively, with 15 bases between them. The CDR3 protein is CASSPFAGTHEQYF. The CDR3 DNA is TGTGCCAGCAGCCCATTCGCAGGTACCCACGAGCAGTACTTC.

This chain uses TRBV4-3 with TRBJ1-6, with D hard to call. Germline CDR1 is LGHNA and CDR2 is YSLEER. The CDR3 covers 16 residues. The V end was cut by 0 bases, the J end by 8 bases, with 14 bases between. Written as DNA, the CDR3 is TGCGCCAGCAGCCAAGATATGAGGGCGCTTTATTCACCCCTCCACTTT. This encodes CASSQDMRALYSPLHF.

The chain employs TRBV3-1 (or the pseudogene TRBV3-2) and TRBJ1-2, with D perhaps TRBD1 (6 bases). The germline V gene encodes CDR1 LGHDT and CDR2 YNNKEL (reference sequence). This CDR3 spans 13 amino acids. Trimming pared 3 bases from V and 5 bases from J, leaving 10 bases between. Here the CDR3 DNA reads TGTGCCAGCAGCCACGGGACACCATATGGCTACACCTTC. Amino acid sequence: CASSHGTPYGYTF.

The V call is TRBV5-6, the J call TRBJ2-7, with TRBD1 matching over 9 bases. Germline V gene lookup returns CDR1 SGHDT and CDR2 YYEEEE. V shed 4 bases, J shed 2 bases, and the junction held 7 bases outside the gene matches. The CDR3 contains 15 residues. The CDR3 sequence is CASSRGQGVPYEQYF. In DNA, the CDR3 is TGTGCCAGCAGCAGGGGACAGGGTGTTCCCTACGAGCAGTACTTC.

This clone was counted at least ten times. The CDR3 region is CATSDGRDSGIQETQYF. CDR3 sequence (DNA): TGTGCCACCAGTGATGGAAGGGACAGCGGCATACAAGAGACCCAGTACTTC. The rearrangement joins TRBV24-1 to TRBJ2-5; 7 positions match TRBD1. The trim removed 3 bases at V and 2 bases at J, leaving 11 bases unmatched. The CDR3 runs 17 residues. The germline gives CDR1 KGHDR, CDR2 SFDVKD.

J is TRBJ1-2 and V is TRBV7-9, with 8 bases aligning to TRBD1. Germline V gives CDR1 SEHNR, CDR2 FQNEAQ (reference sequence). Losses at the gene ends were 0 bases for V and 6 bases for J; bases not matched to a gene: 0. The CDR3 extends over 13 amino acids. The DNA for the CDR3 is TGTGCCAGCAGCTTAGCGACAGGGGATGGCTACACCTTC. This sequence encodes CASSLATGDGYTF.

This sequence joins TRBV19 and TRBJ2-5; a possible D gene is TRBD2 (5 bases). The germline CDR1 and CDR2 sequences are LNHDA and SQIVND (reference sequence). The CDR3 consists of 15 residues. Trimming shortened V by 6 bases and J by 5 bases, and 19 bases separated the two germline ends. The DNA for the CDR3 is TGTGCCAGTAGCCCCCTTGACTACCCGAGGGAGACCCAGTACTTC. Protein product: CASSPLDYPRETQYF.

The chain combines TRBV24-1 with TRBJ2-7; no clear D. From germline, CDR1 is KGHDR and CDR2 SFDVKD. Trimming stripped 2 bases from V and 7 bases from J, with 11 bases between. The length of the CDR3 is 13 residues. This CDR3 reads CATSDSPGGEQYF. The CDR3 nucleotides are TGTGCCACCAGTGATTCCCCCGGCGGAGAGCAGTACTTC.

This clone was seen a few times. This rearrangement joins TRBV19 to TRBJ1-4; 10 bases agree with TRBD1. V shed 5 bases, J shed 8 bases, and the junction held 8 bases outside the gene matches. The V gene's germline CDR1 is LNHDA and CDR2 SQIVND (reference sequence). CDR3 length equals 15 residues. This CDR3 is CASSLRTGGGEKLFF. CDR3 DNA: TGTGCCAGTAGTCTACGGACAGGGGGAGGCGAAAAACTGTTTTTT.

The chain joins TRBV7-3 to TRBJ2-7; 10 bases map to TRBD1. This CDR3 comprises 14 residues. Germline V lookup: CDR1 SGHTA, CDR2 FQGTGA. J lost 2 bases, V lost 5 bases, and 3 bases had no gene match. In DNA, the CDR3 is TGTGCCAGCAGCCCCGACAGGGGGCCCTACGAGCAGTACTTC. This translates into CASSPDRGPYEQYF.

The V gene is TRBV28, the J gene TRBJ1-5; a possible D gene is TRBD1 (5 bases). Germline V CDR1 and CDR2: MDHEN, SYDVKM. CDR3 length: 16 amino acids. The V gene lost 5 bases and the J gene lost 3 bases, with 17 bases spanning the gap. The CDR3 sequence is CASSLSPAGSNQPQHF. The CDR3 DNA reads as TGTGCCAGCAGTCTCTCCCCCGCAGGGTCCAATCAGCCCCAGCATTTT.

The rearrangement uses TRBV15 and TRBJ2-1, with 9 bases fitting TRBD2. Germline V gene sequence: CDR1 LNHNV, CDR2 YYDKDF (reference sequence). CDR3 size: 13 residues. J was trimmed by 7 bases and V by 9 bases; bases with no gene match: 7. The CDR3 bases are TGTGCCACTGGGAGCGGGAGGACGAATGAGCAGTTCTTC. Translation gives CATGSGRTNEQFF.

This chain uses TRBV7-2 with TRBJ1-3; TRBD1 agrees at 7 bases. Trimming removed 1 base from V and 4 bases from J; junction bases left unmatched: 4. The CDR3 has 15 residues. Germline assignment: CDR1 SGHTA and CDR2 FQGNSA. In DNA form, the CDR3 reads TGTGCCAGCAGCTTAGAAGGGGGCAGAGGAAACACCATATATTTT. Translation gives CASSLEGGRGNTIYF.